The 9 T cell receptor beta chains reported below all come from one sample, sequenced in a study of control samples from healthy donors and cancer patients. Produced via immunoSEQ multiplex PCR; TCRdb's table is partial and in-frame only. The sample records about 89,000 clones, 86% being singletons. The sequencing sample was made of blood. Receptors were obtained from a man aged 30 to 45 in good health.

This chain joins TRBV4-2 and TRBJ2-1; D may be TRBD1 or TRBD2 (5 bases each). The CDR3 runs to 16 residues. CDR1 LGHNA and CDR2 YNFKEQ come from the germline V gene. V was cut by 0 bases and J by 0 bases, with 9 bases left in between. CDR3 bases: TGTGCCAGCAGCCAAGAGGGGGTAAGCTCCTACAATGAGCAGTTCTTC. This gives the protein CASSQEGVSSYNEQFF.

This chain's CDR3 is CASSFLSSGGSYEQYF. The CDR3 DNA follows: TGTGCCAGCAGTTTTCTTTCTAGCGGGGGCTCCTACGAGCAGTACTTC. This sequence joins TRBV6-5 and TRBJ2-7, with 10 bases aligning to TRBD2. There are 16 residues in the CDR3. Germline CDR1 reads MNHEY; CDR2 reads SVGAGI. The trim removed 4 bases at V and 0 bases at J, leaving 6 bases unmatched.

The chain employs TRBV10-2 and TRBJ2-5; 9 positions match TRBD1. The J segment lost 5 bases and the V segment lost 4 bases, leaving 11 bases of the junction unmatched. CDR3 length: 16 amino acids. Germline assignment: CDR1 WSHSY and CDR2 SAAADI. CDR3 nucleotide sequence: TGCGCCAGCAGTGTGGGGGACAGGGCCTCGGATGAGACCCAGTACTTC. Protein sequence: CASSVGDRASDETQYF.

V is TRBV11-2 and J is TRBJ2-5, with D tentatively TRBD1 (6 bases). This CDR3 region has 13 residues. Trimming stripped 4 bases from V and 3 bases from J, with 9 bases between. CDR1 and CDR2 from the germline V gene are SGHAT and FQNNGV. CDR3 amino acids: CASSSGQKETQYF. The CDR3 nucleotides are TGTGCCAGCAGCTCTGGACAGAAAGAGACCCAGTACTTC.

V is TRBV29-1 and J is TRBJ1-3; D may be TRBD1 (6 bases). Looked up from germline, CDR1 is SQVTM and CDR2 is ANQGSEA. This CDR3 contains 14 residues. V was trimmed by 4 bases and J by 0 bases, leaving 10 bases between them. The CDR3 reads CSVGDNTSGNTIYF. The CDR3 bases are TGCAGCGTTGGGGACAACACCTCTGGAAACACCATATATTTT.

This clone was observed a single time. CDR3 coding DNA: TGTGCCAGCTCACCAGATGGGCGGGGGGGCACAGATACGCAGTATTTT. Its protein is CASSPDGRGGTDTQYF. V and J are TRBV18 and TRBJ2-3; TRBD2 aligns across 8 bases. CDR1 is KGHSH and CDR2 is LQKENI in the germline V gene. The CDR3 extends over 16 amino acids. The trim removed 2 bases at V and 1 base at J, leaving 5 bases unmatched. Looking up the rest from reference TRBV18 and TRBJ2-3 gives the full variable domain: NAGVMQNPRHLVRRRGQEARLRCSPMKGHSHVYWYRQLPEEGLKFMVYLQKENIIDESGMPKERFSAEFPKEGPSILRIQQVVRGDSAAYFCASSPDGRGGTDTQYFGPGTRLTVL.

The V gene is TRBV28, the J gene TRBJ2-3, with TRBD1 identical over 9 bases. CDR1 and CDR2 (germline): MDHEN, SYDVKM. CDR3 length: 15 residues. The ends lost 5 bases at V and 5 bases at J; junction bases unmatched: 8. The CDR3 DNA is TGTGCCAGCAGTCCACAGGGGGCTGGGGGAGATACGCAGTATTTT. This translates into CASSPQGAGGDTQYF. The variable domain in full, completed from reference TRBV28 and TRBJ2-3, reads DVKVTQSSRYLVKRTGEKVFLECVQDMDHENMFWYRQDPGLGLRLIYFSYDVKMKEKGDIPEGYSVSREKKERFSLILESASTNQTSMYLCASSPQGAGGDTQYFGPGTRLTVL.

This clone was detected a few times. The chain joins TRBV3-1 (or the pseudogene TRBV3-2) to TRBJ1-5, with D hard to call. V was trimmed by 5 bases and J by 2 bases, leaving 4 bases between them. Germline V gives CDR1 LGHDT, CDR2 YNNKEL (reference sequence). The CDR3 is 12 amino acids. The CDR3 is CASSEGNQPQHF. The CDR3 coding sequence is TGTGCCAGCAGCGAGGGCAATCAGCCCCAGCATTTT.

The chain is built from TRBV2 and TRBJ2-4; D not certain. Per germline, CDR1 SNHLY and CDR2 FYNNEI. The CDR3 contains 11 residues. Trimming stripped 8 bases from V and 0 bases from J, with 2 bases between. The CDR3 DNA is TGTGCCAGCGGAGCCAAAAACATTCAGTACTTC. This gives the protein CASGAKNIQYF.